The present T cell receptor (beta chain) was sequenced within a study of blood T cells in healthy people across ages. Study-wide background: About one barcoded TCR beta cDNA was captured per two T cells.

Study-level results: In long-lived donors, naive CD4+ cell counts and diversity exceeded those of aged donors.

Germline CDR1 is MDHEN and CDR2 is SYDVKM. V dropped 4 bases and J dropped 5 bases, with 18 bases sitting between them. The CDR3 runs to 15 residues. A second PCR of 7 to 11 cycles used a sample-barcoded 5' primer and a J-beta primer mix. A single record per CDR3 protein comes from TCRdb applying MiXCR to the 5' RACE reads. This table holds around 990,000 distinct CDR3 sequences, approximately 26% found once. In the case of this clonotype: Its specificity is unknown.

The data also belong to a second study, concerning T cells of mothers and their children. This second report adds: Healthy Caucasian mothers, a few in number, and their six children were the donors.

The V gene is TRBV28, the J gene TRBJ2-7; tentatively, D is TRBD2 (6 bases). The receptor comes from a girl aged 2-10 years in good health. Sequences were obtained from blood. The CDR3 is CASSYLAVAGNEQYF. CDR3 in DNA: TGTGCCAGCAGTTACTTAGCGGTTGCCGGTAACGAGCAGTACTTC.